This record looks at one T cell receptor beta chain sequence and its context. The germline V gene has CDR1 SNHLY and CDR2 FYNNEI. V was cut by 6 bases and J by 2 bases, with 11 bases left in between. There are 14 residues in the CDR3. This sample is drawn from a study of shared clonotypes between healthy human individuals. The method was immunoSEQ multiplex PCR; TCRdb's version includes in-frame clones alone and lacks a portion of them. In the table there are 2 million to 2.5 million clones, around 95% of which are singletons. Sample: naive CD4+ T cells sorted from blood. Documented subset: CD45RA+ positively selected. The chain couples TRBV2 to TRBJ2-1; TRBD1 might be the D (6 bases). This clonotype was obtained from a man between 18 and 29 years old in good health. The CDR3 spells CASSQGNTYNEQFF. CDR3 DNA: TGTGCCAGCAGCCAGGGGAACACCTACAATGAGCAGTTCTTC.